What follows describes a single T cell receptor beta chain. The antigen remains undetermined. This entry comes from a study of blood T cells in healthy people across ages. Overall study: Capture via template switching afforded approximately one barcoded beta molecule per two T cells.

The authors ran a second PCR of about 7 to 11 cycles using a sample-barcoded 5' primer and a J-beta primer mix. TCRdb redid the calling of the 5' RACE reads with MiXCR, one entry per CDR3 protein. The sample includes fewer than 700,000 distinct CDR3 sequences, 45% to 55% of them seen just once. The study drew donors from healthy Caucasian individuals in Russia aged about 6 to 95. Germline loops: CDR1 SGHVS, CDR2 FQNEAQ. V lost 4 bases and J lost 6; bases outside the gene matches: 18. This CDR3 comprises 19 residues. General study points: Changes seen in expanded clonotypes were possibly confounded by donor CMV status left unknown.

The source of this sequence is an older man in good health. Sequenced: blood. The V gene is TRBV7-8, the J gene TRBJ2-1, with 10 nucleotides matching TRBD2. The CDR3 coding sequence is TGTGCCAGCAGCTCGGGACAGCTCGGATCTAGCGGGAGCCTCAATGAGCAGTTCTTC. Its translation is CASSSGQLGSSGSLNEQFF. Filled out from reference TRBV7-8 and TRBJ2-1, the complete variable domain reads GAGVSQSPRYKVAKRGQDVALRCDPISGHVSLFWYQQALGQGPEFLTYFQNEAQLDKSGLPSDRFFAERPEGSVSTLKIQRTQQEDSAVYLCASSSGQLGSSGSLNEQFFGPGTRLTVL.